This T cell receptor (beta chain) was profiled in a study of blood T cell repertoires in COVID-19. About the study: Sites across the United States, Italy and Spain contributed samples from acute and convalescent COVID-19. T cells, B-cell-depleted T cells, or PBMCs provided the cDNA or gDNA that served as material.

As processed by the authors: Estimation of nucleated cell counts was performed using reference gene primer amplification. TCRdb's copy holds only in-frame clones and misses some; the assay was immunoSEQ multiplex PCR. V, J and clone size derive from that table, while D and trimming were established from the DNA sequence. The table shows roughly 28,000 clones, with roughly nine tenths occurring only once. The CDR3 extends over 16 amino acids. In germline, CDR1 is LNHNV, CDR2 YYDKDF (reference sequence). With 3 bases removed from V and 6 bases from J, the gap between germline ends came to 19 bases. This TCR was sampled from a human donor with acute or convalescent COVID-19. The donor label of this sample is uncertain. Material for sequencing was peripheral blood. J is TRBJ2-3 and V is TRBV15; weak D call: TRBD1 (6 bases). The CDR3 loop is CATSSTGHLKRDTQYF. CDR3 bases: TGTGCCACCAGCAGCACGGGACATTTAAAAAGGGATACGCAGTATTTT. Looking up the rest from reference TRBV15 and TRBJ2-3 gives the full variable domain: DAMVIQNPRYQVTQFGKPVTLSCSQTLNHNVMYWYQQKSSQAPKLLFHYYDKDFNNEADTPDNFQSRRPNTSFCFLDIRSPGLGDTAMYLCATSSTGHLKRDTQYFGPGTRLTVL.